The text below deals with one TCR beta chain. What it binds is not known. Sequencing was performed with immunoSEQ multiplex PCR; in TCRdb, only in-frame clones are kept and a portion is missing. The sample yields 90,000 to 130,000 clones, approximately 90% seen once. This sample is part of a study of T cell responses to AZD1222 COVID-19 vaccine. Study overall: Pooled samples include second doses given at about 4 or 12 weeks. General study points: Donors in the cohort were predominantly white British and more often female, and clonal diversity was possibly underestimated. Only a handful of AZD1222 recipients tested seropositive at baseline. Spike-specific TCR breadth and depth grew following two AZD1222 doses.

The CDR3 length is 17 residues. In germline, CDR1 is SGHTA, CDR2 FQGNSA. Trimming removed 5 bases from V and 2 bases from J; junction bases left unmatched: 10. The rearrangement joins TRBV7-2 to TRBJ1-5; 9 positions agree with TRBD1. This sequence was found in an adult in good health. This specimen was peripheral blood, taken on day 0 of AZD1222 vaccination. The chain's CDR3 is CASSPGQGGVGNQPQHF. The CDR3 nucleotides read TGTGCCAGCAGCCCGGGACAGGGTGGTGTGGGCAATCAGCCCCAGCATTTT.